The clone carrying this T cell receptor beta chain was detected only once. What it binds is not known. PCR involved 60 Vbeta and 13 Jbeta primers. Clones were sequenced by immunoSEQ multiplex PCR, and TCRdb holds only the in-frame ones, with some missing. Of 150,000 to 200,000 clones in the sample, around 90% were seen once. The data derive from a study of cytomegalovirus exposure and HLA in healthy donors. Study-level information: Earlier findings included nearly 120 million unique TCR beta sequences obtained from roughly 200 million T cells.

CDR3 length: 15 residues. Between the trimmed V and J ends, which lost 7 bases and 6 bases, there was a span of 19 bases. Looked up from germline, CDR1 is MNHEY and CDR2 is SVGAGI. Study observations and caveats: In a later analysis, DRB1 alleles had the most associated TCRs; HLA-C alleles the fewest. A missense DCLRE1C variant was associated with V- and J-gene trimming of TCR beta chains in a later analysis, and an independent cohort replicated the association.

Sequencing was performed on PBMCs. J is TRBJ1-5 and V is TRBV6-5; no clear D gene. The TCR comes from a woman aged 18 to 35 in good health and CMV-seronegative. The CDR3: CASIPGQDSSQPQHF. DNA of the CDR3: TGTGCCAGCATCCCTGGGCAGGACTCGAGTCAGCCCCAGCATTTT.